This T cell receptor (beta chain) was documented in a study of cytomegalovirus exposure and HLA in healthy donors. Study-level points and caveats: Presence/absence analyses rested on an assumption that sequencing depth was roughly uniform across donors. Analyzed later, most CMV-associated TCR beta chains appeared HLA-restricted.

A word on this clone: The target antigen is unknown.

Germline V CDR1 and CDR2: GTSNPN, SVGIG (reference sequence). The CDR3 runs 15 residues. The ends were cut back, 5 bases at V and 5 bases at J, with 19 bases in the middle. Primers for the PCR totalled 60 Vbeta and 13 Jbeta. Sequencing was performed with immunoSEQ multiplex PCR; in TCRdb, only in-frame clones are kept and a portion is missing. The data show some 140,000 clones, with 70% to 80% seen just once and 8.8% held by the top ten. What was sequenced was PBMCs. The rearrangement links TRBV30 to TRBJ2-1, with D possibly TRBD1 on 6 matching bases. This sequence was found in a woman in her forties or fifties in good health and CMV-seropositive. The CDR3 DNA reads TGTGCCTGGGGAACCTACAGGGTTCTACACAATGAGCAGTTCTTC. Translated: CAWGTYRVLHNEQFF.